These 17 T cell receptor beta chains originate from one sample sequenced in a study of blood T cell repertoires in COVID-19. Here immunoSEQ multiplex PCR was the method, and the copy in TCRdb shows in-frame clones only, minus some. Of about 53,000 clones in the sample, just under 90% were seen once. Source material: peripheral blood. The origin of the receptors is a man aged 50-60 years with acute or convalescent COVID-19.

This rearrangement joins TRBV7-2 to TRBJ1-5; the match to TRBD1 covers 8 bases. The CDR3 sequence is 14 residues long. CDR1 and CDR2 from the germline V gene are SGHTA and FQGNSA. V shed 5 bases, J shed 2 bases, and the junction held 2 bases outside the gene matches. In DNA form, the CDR3 reads TGTGCCAGCAGCCTGACAGGGGGCAATCAGCCCCAGCATTTT. Amino acids: CASSLTGGNQPQHF.

The V and J genes are TRBV11-2 and TRBJ2-1; 7 positions match TRBD1. In germline, CDR1 is SGHAT, CDR2 FQNNGV. The V gene end was trimmed by 5 bases and the J gene end by 15 bases; junction bases not matched to a gene: 10. CDR3 length: 12 residues. In DNA, the CDR3 is TGTGCCAGCAGCCCCCGGGACAGAAGGCGGTTCTTC. Translated: CASSPRDRRRFF.

The CDR3 bases are TGTGCCAGCAGCTTAGGTCGGGGGGTACAAGAGACCCAGTACTTC. Amino acids: CASSLGRGVQETQYF. The gene calls are TRBV7-6 and TRBJ2-5; the match to TRBD2 covers 7 bases. The CDR3 consists of 15 residues. V lost 1 base, J lost 2 bases, and 4 bases stayed unmatched. Germline V gene sequence: CDR1 SGHVS, CDR2 FNYEAQ.

V usage is TRBV19 and J usage is TRBJ2-1; TRBD2 matches at 14 bases. Trimming removed 4 bases from V and 4 bases from J; junction bases left unmatched: 3. Germline CDR1 is LNHDA and CDR2 is SQIVND (reference sequence). The length of the CDR3 is 16 residues. The CDR3 DNA sequence: TGTGCCAGTAGTAGACTAGCGGGAGGGCCGTACAATGAGCAGTTCTTC. Its protein product is CASSRLAGGPYNEQFF.

This CDR3 reads CASSPRTGVPAYNEQFF. In DNA, the CDR3 is TGTGCCAGCAGCCCGAGAACAGGGGTTCCTGCCTACAATGAGCAGTTCTTC. This sequence joins TRBV4-2 and TRBJ2-1; 7 bases line up with TRBD1. The CDR3 is 17 residues long. The V gene's germline CDR1 is LGHNA and CDR2 YNFKEQ. The ends lost 4 bases at V and 2 bases at J; junction bases unmatched: 11.

The chain carries TRBV10-3 and TRBJ1-3; D is possibly TRBD1 (5 bases). Trimming took 7 bases from V and 4 from J, leaving 11 bases between them. Germline assignment: CDR1 ENHRY and CDR2 SYGVKD. The CDR3 spans 13 residues. CDR3 sequence reads: CAIMSGDGNTIYF. In DNA, the CDR3 is TGTGCCATCATGTCGGGGGACGGAAACACCATATATTTT.

The chain links TRBV2 to TRBJ2-1, with 9 bases aligning to TRBD1. This CDR3 spans 15 amino acids. Germline V CDR1 and CDR2: SNHLY, FYNNEI. With 6 bases clipped from V and 6 bases from J, the junction kept 9 bases outside the gene matches. CDR3: CASRITGGAGNEQFF. CDR3 coding DNA: TGTGCCAGCAGGATTACAGGGGGCGCAGGCAATGAGCAGTTCTTC.

The gene calls are TRBV6-5 and TRBJ2-7, with 9 bases lining up with TRBD2. V was clipped by 5 bases and J by 6 bases; unmatched bases: 11. Germline values: CDR1 MNHEY, CDR2 SVGAGI. The length of the CDR3 is 15 residues. The CDR3 DNA reads TGTGCCAGCAGTAGGGGAAGCGGGGGGTTCGTCGAGCAGTACTTC. Its translation is CASSRGSGGFVEQYF.

The CDR3 region has the DNA TGTGCCCAAACAACTAGTCCTACTCCCTACAATGAGCAGTTCTTC. It is translated as CAQTTSPTPYNEQFF. This chain connects TRBV30 to TRBJ2-1; possibly TRBD2 for D (5 bases). The length of the CDR3 is 15 residues. V dropped 8 bases and J dropped 2 bases, with 19 bases sitting between them. Germline CDR1 GTSNPN, CDR2 SVGIG (reference sequence).

This clone was seen only once. The chain joins TRBV7-6 to TRBJ2-2; TRBD1 matches 10 bases. The CDR3 totals 18 residues. Trimming at V came to 0 bases and at J to 0 bases, leaving 4 bases not matched to a gene. The germline CDR1 and CDR2 sequences are SGHVS and FNYEAQ. This CDR3 is CASSLASGTGANTGELFF. CDR3 DNA sequence: TGTGCCAGCAGCTTAGCGAGCGGGACAGGGGCGAACACCGGGGAGCTGTTTTTT.

This chain links TRBV30 with TRBJ2-3; 9 bases are shared with TRBD1. The J segment lost 4 bases and the V segment lost 0 bases, leaving 5 bases of the junction unmatched. CDR3 size: 15 residues. Germline CDR1 reads GTSNPN; CDR2 reads SVGIG (reference sequence). The CDR3 region is CAWSVTGGMADTQYF. In DNA form, the CDR3 reads TGTGCCTGGAGTGTTACAGGGGGCATGGCAGATACGCAGTATTTT. Full variable domain (outside the CDR3, taken from reference TRBV30 and TRBJ2-3): SQTIHQWPATLVQPVGSPLSLECTVEGTSNPNLYWYRQAAGRGLQLLFYSVGIGQISSEVPQNLSASRPQDRQFILSSKKLLLSDSGFYLCAWSVTGGMADTQYFGPGTRLTVL.

The chain links TRBV11-2 to TRBJ2-3, with 11 bases that match TRBD2. Germline V gene sequence: CDR1 SGHAT, CDR2 FQNNGV. The V and J ends lost 3 bases and 1 base, in that order; junction bases with no gene match: 3. This CDR3 is built from 16 residues. The CDR3 loop reads CASSFIAGGGTDTQYF. The CDR3 nucleotides are TGTGCCAGCAGCTTCATAGCGGGAGGGGGCACAGATACGCAGTATTTT.

The V and J genes are TRBV9 and TRBJ2-2; TRBD2 agrees at 8 bases. CDR3 length: 19 residues. The germline gives CDR1 SGDLS, CDR2 YYNGEE. The J segment lost 1 base and the V segment lost 0 bases, leaving 11 bases of the junction unmatched. For the CDR3, the DNA is TGTGCCAGCAGCGTAGCTACAGGCGGAGCGGGGGTGAACACCGGGGAGCTGTTTTTT. Translating gives CASSVATGGAGVNTGELFF.

This clone came up once. The chain joins TRBV7-6 to TRBJ2-2; 13 nucleotides align to TRBD2. The length of the CDR3 is 16 residues. Germline V lookup: CDR1 SGHVS, CDR2 FNYEAQ. V dropped 6 bases and J dropped 6; count of bases not matched to a gene: 7. CDR3 sequence (DNA): TGTGCCAGCAGAGCTCCGGGACTAGCGGGGTCCGGGGAGCTGTTTTTT. Its translation: CASRAPGLAGSGELFF.

The rearrangement uses TRBV10-3 and TRBJ2-3; D remains unclear. Germline V gene lookup returns CDR1 ENHRY and CDR2 SYGVKD. V was cut by 8 bases and J by 2 bases, with 11 bases left in between. CDR3 length: 13 residues. The CDR3 protein is CAIRLEITDTQYF. CDR3 bases: TGTGCCATCCGTCTTGAGATCACAGATACGCAGTATTTT.

The rearrangement links TRBV6-5 to TRBJ1-5, with D unresolved. CDR1 and CDR2 from the germline V gene are MNHEY and SVGAGI. Trimming took 4 bases from V and 4 from J, leaving 8 bases between them. There are 13 residues in the CDR3. CDR3 protein: CASSSQLNQPQHF. DNA of the CDR3: TGTGCCAGCAGTTCCCAACTGAATCAGCCCCAGCATTTT.

The chain links TRBV28 to TRBJ1-1; D may be TRBD1 (5 bases). Germline CDR1 reads MDHEN; CDR2 reads SYDVKM. The CDR3 is made up of 15 amino acids. V was trimmed by 5 bases and J by 3 bases, leaving 16 bases between them. The CDR3 reads CASSISGLGDTEAFF. The DNA of the CDR3 is TGTGCCAGCAGTATATCAGGTTTAGGGGACACTGAAGCTTTCTTT.